The rows below give T cell receptor beta chains drawn from one sample of a study of T-cell reconstitution after alpha-beta-depleted transplantation in children. TCRdb redid the calling of the PCR reads with MiXCR, one entry per CDR3 protein. The table records about 580,000 distinct CDR3 sequences, about 23% of them present only once. The source material was PBMCs, mostly from graft donor cells, sampled 360 days after TCRalphabeta/CD19-depleted stem cell transplant. These receptors all stem from a boy younger than two who had a stem cell transplant for acute myeloid leukemia, so the T cells may come from the graft donor. Both conserved end residues are part of each CDR3. Each record gives: V gene, D gene, CDR3 protein. The D gene is left open where the match is weak.

v_call: TRBV6-1
d_call: NA
cdr3_aa: CASGPHGESKNIQYF

v_call: TRBV6-5
d_call: NA
cdr3_aa: CASSPGTIRNQPQHF

v_call: TRBV7-3
d_call: NA
cdr3_aa: CASSLTGPNSPLHF

v_call: TRBV15
d_call: NA
cdr3_aa: CATSRDPGRNYGYTF

v_call: TRBV7-2
d_call: TRBD2
cdr3_aa: CASSLVWGGAYEQYF

v_call: TRBV10-3
d_call: TRBD2
cdr3_aa: CAILAGGPSSTDTQYF

v_call: TRBV7-9
d_call: NA
cdr3_aa: CASSTTRRDNEKLFF

v_call: TRBV20-1
d_call: TRBD2
cdr3_aa: CSASLRGNQETQYF

v_call: TRBV28
d_call: NA
cdr3_aa: CASKENRVGYTF

v_call: TRBV24-1
d_call: NA
cdr3_aa: CATSQGQVTDTQYF

v_call: TRBV7-9
d_call: NA
cdr3_aa: CASSFQSGGAYNEQIF

v_call: TRBV5-1
d_call: TRBD2
cdr3_aa: CASSPAASGGADNEQFF

v_call: TRBV20-1
d_call: TRBD1
cdr3_aa: CSDDRGPTEAFF

v_call: TRBV29-1
d_call: NA
cdr3_aa: CSVEDPVNTEAFF

v_call: TRBV6-5
d_call: NA
cdr3_aa: CASSYSTGRNYGYTF

v_call: TRBV7-2
d_call: NA
cdr3_aa: CASSLRGGRSDSGNTIYF

v_call: TRBV20-1
d_call: NA
cdr3_aa: CSAPYLAGANVLTF

v_call: TRBV12-3/TRBV12-4
d_call: NA
cdr3_aa: CASRPPSGEQFF

v_call: TRBV5-1
d_call: NA
cdr3_aa: CASSLQGARGAPYNEQFF

v_call: TRBV5-1
d_call: NA
cdr3_aa: CASSLAEAYNEQFF

v_call: TRBV12-3/TRBV12-4
d_call: NA
cdr3_aa: CASSSDQGNQNIQYF

v_call: TRBV20-1
d_call: TRBD2
cdr3_aa: CSASGGPVETQYF

v_call: TRBV7-2
d_call: NA
cdr3_aa: CASSLVGPMNTEAFF